Many counts were recorded for the clone carrying this TCR beta chain. Unique molecular identifiers were incorporated into the prepared TCRbeta library. TCRdb recomputed calls from the PCR reads with MiXCR, one row per CDR3 protein. The sample lists over 550,000 distinct CDR3 sequences, about 10% seen once, with less than 4.5% in the top ten. CDR1 and CDR2 from the germline V gene are MNHEY and SVGEGT. The CDR3 is made up of 13 amino acids. The V gene end was trimmed by 3 bases and the J gene end by 7 bases; junction bases not matched to a gene: 3. This record belongs to a study of T-cell reconstitution after alpha-beta-depleted transplantation in children.

Sequenced material: PBMCs from the stem cell graft donor, taken from the stem cell graft. This chain links TRBV6-2 or TRBV6-3 with TRBJ2-1; TRBD2 matches at 7 bases. This clonotype originated in a human donor who donated a stem cell graft to a child with acute myeloid leukemia. In DNA form, the CDR3 reads TGTGCCAGCAGTTATGGGACTACTAATGAGCAGTTCTTC. This translates into CASSYGTTNEQFF.